The entry that follows covers one TCR beta chain sequence. Antigen: not known. The time point denotes: week 5, during vaccination. Topical imiquimod accompanied each vaccine dose, which consisted of 300 ug of mutant IDH1 20-mer peptide. Those who donated had recent WHO grade 3 or 4 IDH1-mutant, ATRX-lost astrocytomas. Clones were read by immunoSEQ multiplex PCR, and TCRdb kept only the in-frame ones, dropping some. The sample yields some 29,000 clones, approximately 90% seen once. The CDR3 extends over 15 amino acids. V was cut by 2 bases and J by 6 bases, with 14 bases left in between. CDR1 MNHEY and CDR2 SVGAGI come from the germline V gene. The data stem from a study of a mutant IDH1 vaccine in newly diagnosed glioma.

The sequence came from a woman aged 40-49 years with glioma. Some clones in this sample may be carry-over from other donors' samples. This chain links TRBV6-5 with TRBJ2-1; D is perhaps TRBD1 or TRBD2 (5 bases each). The specimen was peripheral blood mononuclear cells (PBMCs), collected from a glioma patient whose treatment included an IDH1 peptide vaccine. CDR3 protein: CASSYGGREVNEQFF. The CDR3 nucleotides are TGTGCCAGCAGTTACGGAGGCAGGGAAGTCAATGAGCAGTTCTTC.